The 31 T cell receptor beta chains below were found in one sample sequenced in a study of T cell responses to AZD1222 COVID-19 vaccine (dated by TCRdb to the early 2020s). Library prep was done by the immunoSEQ multiplex PCR assay. TCRdb mirrors the immuneACCESS table, restricted to in-frame sequences. Some clones are absent from its copies; in checked studies, under half trace to an unresolved V gene, and the reason for the others is unknown. The sample profile shows roughly 150,000 clones; 91% of them were found once. The ten biggest clones cover approximately 5% of the sample. According to the study, the label for this sample's time point signals: baseline before first vaccination. The sample was peripheral blood, taken on day 0 of AZD1222 vaccination. Source of these receptors: an adult in good health.

This chain uses TRBV4-1 with TRBJ1-6; D is unresolved. The CDR3 sequence is 14 residues long. V was cut by 0 bases and J by 6 bases, with 6 bases left in between. Per the germline V gene, CDR1 is MGHRA and CDR2 is YSYEKL. In DNA, the CDR3 is TGCGCCAGCAGCCAAGATAGAACTAATTCACCCCTCCACTTT. Protein product: CASSQDRTNSPLHF.

This chain joins TRBV27 and TRBJ1-6, with D unclear. V lost 2 bases and J lost 0, with 2 bases in between. The CDR3 covers 14 residues. Germline CDR1 is MNHEY and CDR2 is SMNVEV (reference sequence). DNA for the CDR3: TGTGCCAGCAGTTTAAACTCCTATAATTCACCCCTCCACTTT. Its protein is CASSLNSYNSPLHF.

The chain recombines TRBV19 with TRBJ2-1; TRBD2 matches at 8 bases. The CDR3 covers 15 residues. The V gene's germline CDR1 is LNHDA and CDR2 SQIVND (reference sequence). Trimming at V came to 5 bases and at J to 7 bases, leaving 10 bases not matched to a gene. This CDR3 reads CASSSSAGEENEQFF. The CDR3 nucleotides are TGTGCCAGTAGTTCCTCAGCGGGAGAGGAAAATGAGCAGTTCTTC. Looking up the rest from reference TRBV19 and TRBJ2-1 gives the full variable domain: DGGITQSPKYLFRKEGQNVTLSCEQNLNHDAMYWYRQDPGQGLRLIYYSQIVNDFQKGDIAEGYSVSREKKESFPLTVTSAQKNPTAFYLCASSSSAGEENEQFFGPGTRLTVL.

The chain couples TRBV25-1 to TRBJ1-5, with 7 bases fitting TRBD1. Germline CDR1 MGHDK, CDR2 SYGVNS. This CDR3 has 14 amino acids. V gave up 3 bases and J gave up 6 bases; unmatched junction bases: 5. The CDR3 DNA sequence: TGTGCCAGCAGTGAGGAATCAGGGGGTCAGCCCCAGCATTTT. Protein product: CASSEESGGQPQHF.

The DNA for the CDR3 is TGTGCCAGCAGCGTTGGGACTGCCATGTCAGATACGCAGTATTTT. This sequence encodes CASSVGTAMSDTQYF. The J gene is TRBJ2-3, the V gene TRBV9, with D perhaps matching TRBD2 (6 bases). The ends were cut back, 2 bases at V and 4 bases at J, with 14 bases in the middle. Germline V gene lookup returns CDR1 SGDLS and CDR2 YYNGEE. The CDR3 runs 15 residues.

The chain couples TRBV19 to TRBJ2-2; 7 nucleotides line up with TRBD2. The ends lost 0 bases at V and 2 bases at J; junction bases unmatched: 9. The CDR3 totals 18 residues. Germline V gives CDR1 LNHDA, CDR2 SQIVND (reference sequence). CDR3 loop: CASSIDPPGLVNTGELFF. CDR3 nucleotide sequence: TGTGCCAGTAGTATAGATCCTCCCGGACTAGTTAACACCGGGGAGCTGTTTTTT.

The CDR3 loop is CASSFHGQGGNQPQHF. CDR3 DNA: TGTGCCAGCAGTTTCCACGGACAGGGGGGGAATCAGCCCCAGCATTTT. The V and J genes are TRBV27 and TRBJ1-5; 10 positions agree with TRBD1. Germline lookup yields CDR1 MNHEY and CDR2 SMNVEV (reference sequence). J lost 4 bases, V lost 3 bases, and 6 bases had no gene match. The CDR3 sequence is 16 residues long.

CDR3 amino acids: CASSVNRDTSTDTEAFF. In nucleotides, the CDR3 is TGTGCCAGCAGCGTAAACCGGGACACCTCGACGGATACTGAAGCTTTCTTT. V and J are TRBV9 and TRBJ1-1, with D tentatively TRBD1 (6 bases). CDR1 and CDR2 (germline): SGDLS, YYNGEE. V was clipped by 1 base and J by 5 bases, with 21 bases between them. The length of the CDR3 is 17 residues.

The V and J genes are TRBV10-1 and TRBJ1-4; D remains ambiguous. Germline assignment: CDR1 WNHNN and CDR2 SYGVQD (reference sequence). The CDR3 is made up of 11 amino acids. The V end lost 8 bases, the J end lost 4 bases, and 5 bases lay between the germline ends. The CDR3 sequence is CASFYNEKLFF. CDR3 sequence (DNA): TGCGCCAGCTTCTATAATGAAAAACTGTTTTTT.

V usage is TRBV4-1 and J usage is TRBJ2-7; D is ambiguous. The germline CDR1 and CDR2 sequences are MGHRA and YSYEKL. The CDR3 covers 15 residues. With 3 bases removed from V and 0 bases from J, the gap between germline ends came to 12 bases. In DNA, the CDR3 is TGCGCCAGCAGCCAGGAAGCGTTGAGCTCCTACGAGCAGTACTTC. This sequence encodes CASSQEALSSYEQYF.

This chain joins TRBV5-1 and TRBJ1-2; perhaps TRBD1 as D (5 bases). The CDR3 extends over 14 amino acids. Trimming left V 4 bases short and J 8 bases short, with 18 bases between. Germline V gene data show CDR1 as SGHRS and CDR2 as YFSETQ. CDR3 DNA: TGCGCCAGCAGCCTCCGGGACGGCCCGGGGGGCTACACCTTC. Translation: CASSLRDGPGGYTF.

V and J are TRBV19 and TRBJ2-1; tentatively, D is TRBD1 (7 bases). The V end lost 5 bases, the J end lost 5 bases, and 19 bases lay between the germline ends. The CDR3 is 16 residues long. CDR1 and CDR2 from the germline V gene are LNHDA and SQIVND (reference sequence). The CDR3 here is CASSGLGRGDHNEQFF. The CDR3 DNA is TGTGCCAGTAGTGGCCTGGGCAGGGGGGACCACAATGAGCAGTTCTTC.

The chain joins TRBV29-1 to TRBJ2-2, with D uncertain. The CDR3 is 12 amino acids. CDR1 SQVTM and CDR2 ANQGSEA come from the germline V gene. The V end lost 7 bases, the J end lost 8 bases, and 14 bases lay between the germline ends. CDR3 residues: CSASAPSGELFF. The CDR3 DNA reads TGCAGCGCGAGCGCCCCATCAGGGGAGCTGTTTTTT.

The chain is built from TRBV7-2 and TRBJ2-2, with 7 bases aligning to TRBD2. The V gene's germline CDR1 is SGHTA and CDR2 FQGNSA. The CDR3 length is 16 residues. V lost 5 bases to trimming and J lost 7 bases; unmatched junction nucleotides: 13. CDR3 region: CASSLLAGVGDGELFF. The CDR3 nucleotides are TGTGCCAGCAGCCTACTGGCGGGAGTCGGGGACGGGGAGCTGTTTTTT.

The V gene is TRBV28, the J gene TRBJ1-2; D is unclear. The CDR3 contains 15 residues. Per germline, CDR1 MDHEN and CDR2 SYDVKM. V dropped 1 base and J dropped 5 bases, with 14 bases sitting between them. CDR3 DNA sequence: TGTGCCAGCAGTTTATCTCGGTCCCCCCCTTATGGCTACACCTTC. It specifies CASSLSRSPPYGYTF.

V usage is TRBV15 and J usage is TRBJ2-1, with D uncertain. V lost 1 base and J 4 bases, leaving 8 bases between the germline ends. The CDR3 length is 14 residues. Germline V gene sequence: CDR1 LNHNV, CDR2 YYDKDF (reference sequence). The CDR3 sequence: CATSRVVQYNEQFF. The CDR3 nucleotides are TGTGCCACCAGCAGAGTGGTCCAATACAATGAGCAGTTCTTC.

The chain links TRBV4-3 to TRBJ1-1; 8 nucleotides align to TRBD1. This CDR3 is 20 amino acids long. Germline V gene data show CDR1 as LGHNA and CDR2 as YSLEER. V lost 4 bases to trimming and J lost 5 bases; unmatched junction nucleotides: 24. CDR3 nucleotide sequence: TGCGCCAGCAGCCCGAACCAACTCCCAGGACAGGGTTCAGGGGGGACTGAAGCTTTCTTT. Translating it yields CASSPNQLPGQGSGGTEAFF.

The chain links TRBV6-5 to TRBJ2-7; either TRBD1 or TRBD2 may fit D (5 bases each). The CDR3 loop spans 15 amino acids. Germline CDR1 is MNHEY and CDR2 is SVGAGI. With 6 bases removed from V and 0 bases from J, the gap between germline ends came to 15 bases. CDR3 amino acids: CASSLGPGSSYEQYF. In DNA, the CDR3 is TGTGCCAGCAGCCTTGGGCCAGGGAGCTCCTACGAGCAGTACTTC.

The rearrangement uses TRBV5-1 and TRBJ2-1, with D perhaps assigned TRBD1 or TRBD2 (5 bases each). The CDR3 runs 14 residues. The ends were cut back, 4 bases at V and 2 bases at J, with 10 bases in the middle. Germline V CDR1 and CDR2: SGHRS, YFSETQ. The CDR3 is CASSLPGPYNEQFF. The CDR3 DNA sequence: TGCGCCAGCAGCCTGCCGGGACCCTACAATGAGCAGTTCTTC.

The rearrangement links TRBV6-1 to TRBJ2-7, with 7 positions matching TRBD1. The CDR3 covers 16 residues. Germline V gene sequence: CDR1 MNHNS, CDR2 SASEGT. The V gene end was trimmed by 4 bases and the J gene end by 4 bases; junction bases not matched to a gene: 13. DNA of the CDR3: TGTGCCAGCAGTGGTGCGCCCGGGACAGTCTCATACGAGCAGTACTTC. Translated, it gives CASSGAPGTVSYEQYF.

The chain is built from TRBV5-6 and TRBJ1-4; D may be TRBD1 (6 bases). From germline, CDR1 is SGHDT and CDR2 YYEEEE. Trimming removed 1 base at V and 5 bases at J, with 12 bases between. The CDR3 has 15 amino acids. Here the CDR3 reads CASSLWGGTNEKLFF. The CDR3 DNA reads TGTGCCAGCAGCTTGTGGGGGGGCACAAATGAAAAACTGTTTTTT.

The V call is TRBV6-1, the J call TRBJ2-4; D might be TRBD1 (6 bases). V lost 1 base to trimming and J lost 0 bases, with 13 bases between them. Germline V lookup: CDR1 MNHNS, CDR2 SASEGT. There are 17 residues in the CDR3. The CDR3 DNA reads TGTGCCAGCAGTGAAGTACGGACAGTCCTAGCCAAAAACATTCAGTACTTC. This translates into CASSEVRTVLAKNIQYF.

The chain combines TRBV29-1 with TRBJ2-7, with 9 bases fitting TRBD2. This CDR3 contains 14 residues. Germline V gene lookup returns CDR1 SQVTM and CDR2 ANQGSEA. Losses at the gene ends were 3 bases for V and 5 bases for J; bases not matched to a gene: 8. The CDR3 loop reads CSVETASGINEQYF. CDR3 sequence (DNA): TGCAGCGTTGAGACGGCTAGCGGGATCAACGAGCAGTACTTC.

This sequence joins TRBV28 and TRBJ1-2; weak D call: TRBD1 (5 bases). The CDR3 has 15 residues. The germline V gene encodes CDR1 MDHEN and CDR2 SYDVKM. The ends were cut back, 5 bases at V and 3 bases at J, with 16 bases in the middle. CDR3 DNA: TGTGCCAGCAGTCTCGCGGGACCGATGGACTATGGCTACACCTTC. This codes for CASSLAGPMDYGYTF.

V and J are TRBV9 and TRBJ2-2, with 13 bases fitting TRBD2. Germline CDR1 and CDR2: SGDLS and YYNGEE. This CDR3 region has 19 residues. V lost 4 bases to trimming and J lost 1 base; unmatched junction nucleotides: 10. CDR3 in amino acids: CASSPNPGLAGRNTGELFF. The CDR3 DNA follows: TGTGCCAGCAGCCCCAATCCGGGACTAGCGGGAAGGAACACCGGGGAGCTGTTTTTT.

The chain uses TRBV19 and TRBJ1-2; no reliable D call. The germline V gene has CDR1 LNHDA and CDR2 SQIVND (reference sequence). The germline V and J ends were trimmed by 7 bases and 5 bases, with 17 bases remaining between them. The CDR3 extends over 14 amino acids. CDR3 protein: CASKRQGGIYGYTF. The CDR3 nucleotides read TGTGCCAGTAAAAGGCAAGGCGGAATATATGGCTACACCTTC. The full variable domain, completed using reference TRBV19 and TRBJ1-2, is DGGITQSPKYLFRKEGQNVTLSCEQNLNHDAMYWYRQDPGQGLRLIYYSQIVNDFQKGDIAEGYSVSREKKESFPLTVTSAQKNPTAFYLCASKRQGGIYGYTFGSGTRLTVV.

This clone is a singleton in its sample. V and J are TRBV12-3 or TRBV12-4 and TRBJ2-7; weak D call: TRBD2 (6 bases). This CDR3 comprises 13 residues. Trimming removed 3 bases from V and 2 bases from J, with 8 bases in between. In DNA form, the CDR3 reads TGTGCCAGCAGTTTCGGCGGGACCTACGAGCAGTACTTC. Protein sequence: CASSFGGTYEQYF.

The chain has TRBV7-9 and TRBJ1-4; TRBD1 aligns across 7 bases. Germline V gene sequence: CDR1 SEHNR, CDR2 FQNEAQ (reference sequence). V gave up 3 bases and J gave up 3 bases; unmatched junction bases: 7. This CDR3 contains 16 residues. The CDR3 spells CASSLGRGAANEKLFF. CDR3 nucleotide sequence: TGTGCCAGCAGCTTGGGCAGGGGGGCTGCTAATGAAAAACTGTTTTTT.

The CDR3 region has the DNA TGTGCCAGCAGCTTGGGAAAGGGACTAGAAGGAGATACGCAGTATTTT. Its translation: CASSLGKGLEGDTQYF. V usage is TRBV5-4 and J usage is TRBJ2-3, with 8 positions matching TRBD2. Unmatched junction bases numbered 8, after V lost 0 bases and J lost 5 bases. The CDR3 runs to 16 residues. The germline V gene has CDR1 SGHNT and CDR2 YYREEE (reference sequence).

The gene calls are TRBV19 and TRBJ1-5, with a weak D call TRBD1 (5 bases). The CDR3 loop spans 14 amino acids. Germline loops: CDR1 LNHDA, CDR2 SQIVND (reference sequence). The germline V and J ends were trimmed by 5 bases and 7 bases, with 15 bases remaining between them. The CDR3 nucleotides are TGTGCCAGTAGTTGGGGGGGAAGGACCCAGCCCCAGCATTTT. Its protein product is CASSWGGRTQPQHF.

This sequence joins TRBV28 and TRBJ1-6; no reliable D call. V was cut by 5 bases and J by 9 bases, with 20 bases left in between. The CDR3 loop spans 16 amino acids. Germline CDR1 MDHEN, CDR2 SYDVKM. This chain's CDR3 is CASSPPGGPWGSPLHF. CDR3 DNA: TGTGCCAGCAGTCCACCCGGCGGACCGTGGGGTTCACCCCTCCACTTT. The whole variable domain, filled in from reference TRBV28 and TRBJ1-6, reads DVKVTQSSRYLVKRTGEKVFLECVQDMDHENMFWYRQDPGLGLRLIYFSYDVKMKEKGDIPEGYSVSREKKERFSLILESASTNQTSMYLCASSPPGGPWGSPLHFGNGTRLTVT.